This T cell receptor (beta chain) derives from a study of PD-1 blockade in classical Hodgkin lymphoma. Study-level findings and limits: A significant rise in TCR diversity was seen by C4D1 for CD4+ cells but not for CD8+ cells. Reported baseline diversity: healthy donors highest, relapsed/refractory patients lowest. Similar baseline diversity was found in complete responders and newly diagnosed patients.

As for this clone: Its antigen is as yet unknown.

Germline assignment: CDR1 SGHDT and CDR2 YYEEEE. V lost 3 bases to trimming and J lost 0 bases, with 17 bases between them. The length of the CDR3 is 17 residues. In every patient, relapse followed autologous stem cell transplantation, while exposure to brentuximab vedotin differed. Only in-frame clones appear in the TCRdb table, and some are missing; sequencing was by immunoSEQ multiplex PCR. The sample consists of about 36,000 clones, approximately 69% of them appearing once. Sequenced here: peripheral blood mononuclear cells (PBMCs), sampled before the second cycle of nivolumab. J is TRBJ2-3 and V is TRBV5-6; weak D call: TRBD2 (5 bases). The receptor comes from a human donor with classical Hodgkin lymphoma. CDR3 protein: CASSSEFSATSTDTQYF. The CDR3 coding sequence is TGTGCCAGCAGCTCGGAGTTTAGCGCGACCAGCACAGATACGCAGTATTTT.